This record concerns one T cell receptor (beta chain) sequence. Its antigen is still unknown. These data belong to a study of T cell repertoires in cytomegalovirus infection. MiXCR was run by TCRdb on the reads, yielding one entry per CDR3 protein. The profile shows hundreds of thousands of distinct CDR3 sequences, roughly a third of them singletons. CDR3 length: 13 amino acids. Germline trimming cut 5 bases from V and 14 bases from J; bases unmatched to any gene: 14. This TCR was sampled from a human donor in good health (CMV status not recorded). Some clones in this sample may be carry-over from other donors' samples. Sample: cultured PBMCs, taken from culture after CMV antigen stimulation. V gene TRBV12-3 or TRBV12-4 combines with J gene TRBJ1-2, with 7 nucleotides matching TRBD1. This chain's CDR3 is CASSDDRDSKKTF. CDR3 nucleotides: TGTGCCAGCAGTGATGACCGGGACAGCAAGAAAACCTTC.